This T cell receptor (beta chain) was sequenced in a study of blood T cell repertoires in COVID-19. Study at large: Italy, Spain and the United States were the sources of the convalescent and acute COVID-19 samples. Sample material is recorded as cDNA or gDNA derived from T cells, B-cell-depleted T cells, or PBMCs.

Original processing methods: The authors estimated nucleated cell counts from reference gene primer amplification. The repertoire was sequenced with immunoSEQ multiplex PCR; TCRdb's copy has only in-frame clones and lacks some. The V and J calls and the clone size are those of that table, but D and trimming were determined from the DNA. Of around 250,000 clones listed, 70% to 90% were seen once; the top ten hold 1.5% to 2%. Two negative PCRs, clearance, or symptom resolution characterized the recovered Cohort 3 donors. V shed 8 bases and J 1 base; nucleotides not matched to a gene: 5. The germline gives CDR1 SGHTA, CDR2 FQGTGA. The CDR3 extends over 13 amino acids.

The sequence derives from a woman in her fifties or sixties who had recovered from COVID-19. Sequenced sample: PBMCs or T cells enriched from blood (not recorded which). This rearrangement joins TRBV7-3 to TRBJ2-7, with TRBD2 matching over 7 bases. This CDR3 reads CASSPSGSYEQYF. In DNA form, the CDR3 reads TGTGCCAGCTCCCCTAGCGGTTCCTACGAGCAGTACTTC.